This T cell receptor (beta chain) was sequenced during a study of metastatic and nonmetastatic thyroid tumors. Study-wide findings and caveats: According to reports, the diversity of TCR beta was significantly higher in malignant thyroid tumors than in benign nodules, and this held in both blood and tumor samples.

Germline CDR1 and CDR2: LGHNA and YSLEER. Trimming pared 1 base from V and 1 base from J, leaving 14 bases between. This CDR3 has 18 residues. Treatment of any kind had been given to no patient before thyroid surgery. MiXCR was used by TCRdb to re-call the PCR reads. The data hold fewer than 40,000 clones, with over 20% observed a single time. This clone was recorded many times. The antigen remains undetermined. Sequenced input: tumor tissue. J is TRBJ2-6 and V is TRBV4-3; a possible D gene is TRBD2 (6 bases). The sequence was collected from a male donor with papillary thyroid cancer or a benign thyroid nodule (not recorded which). Some clones in this sample may be carry-over from other donors' samples. CDR3 sequence: CASSQVVGGLSGANVLTF. The DNA for the CDR3 is TGCGCCAGCAGCCAAGTTGTAGGAGGGTTGTCTGGGGCCAACGTCCTGACTTTC.